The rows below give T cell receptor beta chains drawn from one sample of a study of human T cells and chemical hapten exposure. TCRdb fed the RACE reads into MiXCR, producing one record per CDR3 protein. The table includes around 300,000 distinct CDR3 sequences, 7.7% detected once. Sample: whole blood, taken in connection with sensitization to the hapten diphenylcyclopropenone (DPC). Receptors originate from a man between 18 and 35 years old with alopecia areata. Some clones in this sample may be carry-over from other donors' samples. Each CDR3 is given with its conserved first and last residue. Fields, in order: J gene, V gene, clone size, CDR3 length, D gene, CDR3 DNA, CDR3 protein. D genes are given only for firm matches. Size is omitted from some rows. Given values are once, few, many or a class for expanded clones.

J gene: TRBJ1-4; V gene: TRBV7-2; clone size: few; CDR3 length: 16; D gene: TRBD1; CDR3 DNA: TGTGCCAGCAGCTTAGACGTTGGGACAGCCTTTGAAAAACTGTTTTTT; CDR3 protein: CASSLDVGTAFEKLFF
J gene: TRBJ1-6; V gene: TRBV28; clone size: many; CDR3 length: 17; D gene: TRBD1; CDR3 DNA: TGTGCCAGCAGTTTTTTCTCCGGGACAGGGGTTAATTCACCCCTCCACTTT; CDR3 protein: CASSFFSGTGVNSPLHF
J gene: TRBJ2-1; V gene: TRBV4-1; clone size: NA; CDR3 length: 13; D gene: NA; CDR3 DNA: TGCGCCAGCAGCCTTGGGACACGCGATGAGCAGTTCTTC; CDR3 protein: CASSLGTRDEQFF
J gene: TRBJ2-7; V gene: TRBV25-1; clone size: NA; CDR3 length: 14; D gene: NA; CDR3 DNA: TGTGCCAGCAGTGAATATCTTAGTAGTGACGAGCAGTACTTC; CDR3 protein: CASSEYLSSDEQYF
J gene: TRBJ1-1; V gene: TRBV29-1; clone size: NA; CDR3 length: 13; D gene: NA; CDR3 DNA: TGCAGTGCCCGGGACACCCTTAACACTGAAGCTTTCTTT; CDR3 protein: CSARDTLNTEAFF
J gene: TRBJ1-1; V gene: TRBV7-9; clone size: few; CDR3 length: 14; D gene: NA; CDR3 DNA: TGTGCCAGCAGCTTTGATAACAGGAACACTGAAGCTTTCTTT; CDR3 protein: CASSFDNRNTEAFF
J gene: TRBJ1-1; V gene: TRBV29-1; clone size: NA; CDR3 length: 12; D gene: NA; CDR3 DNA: TGCAGCGTTGAGAGCCTGAACACTGAAGCTTTCTTT; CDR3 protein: CSVESLNTEAFF
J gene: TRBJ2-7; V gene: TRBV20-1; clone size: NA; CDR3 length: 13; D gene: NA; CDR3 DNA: TGCAGTGCTAGAGACGGGTTCTCCTACGAGCAGTACTTC; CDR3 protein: CSARDGFSYEQYF
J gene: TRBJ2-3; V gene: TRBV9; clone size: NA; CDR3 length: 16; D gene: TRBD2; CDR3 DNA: TGTGCCAGCAACAACCGGGCTAGCGGGGGGGAGGATACGCAGTATTTT; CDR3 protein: CASNNRASGGEDTQYF
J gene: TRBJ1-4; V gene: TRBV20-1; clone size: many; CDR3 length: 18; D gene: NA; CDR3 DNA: TGCAGTGCTAGAGTATCTGGCAGGGGACACTTGGGTAATGAAAAACTGTTTTTT; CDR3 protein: CSARVSGRGHLGNEKLFF
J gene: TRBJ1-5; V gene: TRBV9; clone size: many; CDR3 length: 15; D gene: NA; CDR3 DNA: TGTGCCAGCAGCCCAGGGCTGGGGGGTATGCAGCCCCAGCATTTT; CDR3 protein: CASSPGLGGMQPQHF
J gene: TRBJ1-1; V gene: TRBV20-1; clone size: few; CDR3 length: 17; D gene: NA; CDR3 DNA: TGCAGTGCTATAGACCGGATCAGAAGCACCATGAACACTGAAGCTTTCTTT; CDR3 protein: CSAIDRIRSTMNTEAFF
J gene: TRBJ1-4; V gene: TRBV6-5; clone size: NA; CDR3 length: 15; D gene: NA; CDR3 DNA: TGTGCCAGCAGATCGACAGGAAACCTGGAAGGAAAACTGTTTTTT; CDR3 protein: CASRSTGNLEGKLFF
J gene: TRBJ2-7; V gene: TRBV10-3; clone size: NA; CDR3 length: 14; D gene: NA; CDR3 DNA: TGTGCCATCAGTGATCCGGGATTCTCCTACGAGCAGTACTTC; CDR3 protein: CAISDPGFSYEQYF
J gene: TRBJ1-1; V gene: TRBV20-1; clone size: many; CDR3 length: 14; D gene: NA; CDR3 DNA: TGCAGTGCTATAAGCCTCGGGACCTTCCCTGAAGCTTTCTTT; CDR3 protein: CSAISLGTFPEAFF
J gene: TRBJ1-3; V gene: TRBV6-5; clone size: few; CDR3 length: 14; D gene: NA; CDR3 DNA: TGTGCCAGCAGTATCTACTCCTCTGGAAACACCATATATTTT; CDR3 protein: CASSIYSSGNTIYF
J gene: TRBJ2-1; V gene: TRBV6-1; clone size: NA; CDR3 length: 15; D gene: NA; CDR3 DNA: TGTGCCAGCACCCTACAGGACTATGCCTACAATGAGCAGTTCTTC; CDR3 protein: CASTLQDYAYNEQFF
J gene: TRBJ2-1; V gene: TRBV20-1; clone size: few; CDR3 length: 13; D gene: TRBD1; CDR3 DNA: TGCAGTGCTAGAGGCGACAGGGAGTCCGAGCAGTTCTTC; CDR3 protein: CSARGDRESEQFF
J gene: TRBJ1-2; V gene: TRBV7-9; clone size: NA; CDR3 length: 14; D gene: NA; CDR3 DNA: TGTGCCAGCAGCGGAAGGAATGCTAACTATGGCTACACCTTC; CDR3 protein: CASSGRNANYGYTF
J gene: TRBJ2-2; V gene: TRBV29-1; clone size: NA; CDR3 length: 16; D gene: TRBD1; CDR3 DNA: TGCAGCGTGCGGGAACCGGGACAGGGAAGGACCGGGGAGCTGTTTTTT; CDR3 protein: CSVREPGQGRTGELFF
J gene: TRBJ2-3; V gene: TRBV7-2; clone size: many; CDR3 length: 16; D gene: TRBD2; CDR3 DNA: TGTGCCAGCAGCTTAGGACAGCGGGGGGGCGGAGATACGCAGTATTTT; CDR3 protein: CASSLGQRGGGDTQYF
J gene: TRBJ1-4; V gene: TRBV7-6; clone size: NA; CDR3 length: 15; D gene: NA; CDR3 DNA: TGTGCCAGCAGCTTACGTCAAGGGACTAATGAAAAACTGTTTTTT; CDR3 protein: CASSLRQGTNEKLFF